Each of the 14 T cell receptor beta chains below was sequenced from the same sample in a study of T cell clones after liver transplantation. The repertoire was sequenced with immunoSEQ multiplex PCR; TCRdb's copy has only in-frame clones and lacks some. The table includes over 50,000 clones, 85% to 90% detected once. The source material was CD8+ T cells from blood, sampled 12 months after liver transplant. Receptors originate from a human patient who received a liver transplant. Some T cells here may be from the graft donor.

This chain joins TRBV28 and TRBJ1-5; the D gene is possibly TRBD1 (6 bases). Trimming stripped 10 bases from V and 2 bases from J, with 18 bases between. The CDR3 is 15 residues long. Germline assignment: CDR1 MDHEN and CDR2 SYDVKM. This CDR3 reads CATGLQGFGNQPQHF. The CDR3, as DNA: TGTGCCACTGGGTTACAGGGATTTGGCAATCAGCCCCAGCATTTT.

J is TRBJ2-7 and V is TRBV11-1; tentatively, D is TRBD2 (6 bases). Germline V CDR1 and CDR2: SGHAT, FQDESV (reference sequence). The CDR3 consists of 14 residues. V was pared by 3 bases and J by 3 bases, with 12 bases between. The CDR3 DNA reads as TGTGCCAGCAGCTTTGGCGGGAATGACTACGAGCAGTACTTC. Translated, it gives CASSFGGNDYEQYF.

The V and J genes are TRBV19 and TRBJ2-7; 9 nucleotides match TRBD1. Unmatched junction bases numbered 3, after V lost 1 base and J lost 2 bases. The V gene's germline CDR1 is LNHDA and CDR2 SQIVND (reference sequence). This CDR3 comprises 15 residues. The CDR3: CASSIAQGATYEQYF. The CDR3 DNA reads as TGTGCCAGTAGTATAGCACAGGGGGCAACCTACGAGCAGTACTTC.

V is TRBV30 and J is TRBJ1-1, with D unresolved. Trimming shortened V by 0 bases and J by 5 bases, and 10 bases separated the two germline ends. CDR1 is GTSNPN, CDR2 SVGIG, per germline (reference sequence). This CDR3 is built from 13 residues. In DNA, the CDR3 is TGTGCCTGGAGTGTGGCTCATTTGACTGAAGCTTTCTTT. Its protein is CAWSVAHLTEAFF.

This sequence joins TRBV5-4 and TRBJ2-2, with D possibly being TRBD2 (6 bases). The V gene's germline CDR1 is SGHNT and CDR2 YYREEE (reference sequence). The CDR3 is 15 amino acids. V was pared by 4 bases and J by 1 base, with 11 bases between. The CDR3 is CASSRDLGNTGELFF. CDR3 nucleotide sequence: TGTGCCAGCAGCCGGGACTTGGGGAACACCGGGGAGCTGTTTTTT.

The chain employs TRBV27 and TRBJ2-7; unclear D gene. Trimming stripped 4 bases from V and 3 bases from J, with 13 bases between. The CDR3 has 14 amino acids. Germline CDR1 MNHEY, CDR2 SMNVEV (reference sequence). For the CDR3, the DNA is TGTGCCAGCAGTTCTCTCCCCTATCTCTACGAGCAGTACTTC. This encodes CASSSLPYLYEQYF.

The chain has TRBV27 and TRBJ2-7; D gene uncertain. Per the germline V gene, CDR1 is MNHEY and CDR2 is SMNVEV (reference sequence). Trimming cost V 1 base and J 2 bases, with 9 bases left between them. The CDR3 runs to 14 residues. CDR3 region: CASSLWAAPYEQYF. The CDR3 nucleotides read TGTGCCAGCAGTTTATGGGCAGCTCCCTACGAGCAGTACTTC.

The chain employs TRBV6-5 and TRBJ1-2, with D uncertain. V was cut by 6 bases and J by 6 bases, with 11 bases left in between. The germline CDR1 and CDR2 sequences are MNHEY and SVGAGI. The CDR3 loop spans 12 amino acids. CDR3 nucleotides: TGTGCCAGCAGCCAAACCGACCATGGCTACACCTTC. It encodes CASSQTDHGYTF.

The chain carries TRBV15 and TRBJ2-3; D is undetermined. The CDR3 consists of 18 residues. Germline CDR1 and CDR2: LNHNV and YYDKDF (reference sequence). V shed 0 bases and J shed 6 bases, with 22 bases lying between them. The CDR3 nucleotides read TGTGCCACCAGCAGAGACCCAAGCGCTCCACTCGTTGGGGATACGCAGTATTTT. Translating gives CATSRDPSAPLVGDTQYF.

This rearrangement joins TRBV6-1 to TRBJ1-5, with 7 positions matching TRBD1. This CDR3 has 14 residues. With 4 bases clipped from V and 4 bases from J, the junction kept 4 bases outside the gene matches. The germline gives CDR1 MNHNS, CDR2 SASEGT. The CDR3 DNA follows: TGTGCCAGCAGTGCAGGGGACAGTAATCAGCCCCAGCATTTT. Amino acids: CASSAGDSNQPQHF.

The V call is TRBV19, the J call TRBJ2-1; the D gene is possibly TRBD2 (7 bases). Germline V CDR1 and CDR2: LNHDA, SQIVND (reference sequence). V lost 6 bases and J lost 2, with 14 bases in between. The length of the CDR3 is 15 residues. CDR3 in amino acids: CASRLGGGAYNEQFF. The CDR3 bases are TGTGCCAGTAGGTTAGGGGGAGGGGCCTACAATGAGCAGTTCTTC.

The V gene is TRBV6-5, the J gene TRBJ1-4, with TRBD1 as a possible D gene (6 bases). The CDR3 runs 15 residues. The germline gives CDR1 MNHEY, CDR2 SVGAGI. Trimming stripped 6 bases from V and 8 bases from J, with 19 bases between. The CDR3: CASSREPGVSEKLFF. The CDR3 DNA follows: TGTGCCAGCAGCCGCGAGCCAGGGGTGAGCGAAAAACTGTTTTTT.

The V gene is TRBV10-3, the J gene TRBJ2-3; a possible D gene is TRBD1 (5 bases). Between the trimmed V and J ends, which lost 3 bases and 5 bases, there was a span of 15 bases. CDR1 and CDR2 from the germline V gene are ENHRY and SYGVKD. This CDR3 comprises 15 residues. DNA of the CDR3: TGTGCCATCAGTGACCCAGGGAAGATCGGAGATACGCAGTATTTT. It specifies CAISDPGKIGDTQYF.

The chain uses TRBV19 and TRBJ1-1; no firm D call. V shed 8 bases and J shed 4 bases, with 14 bases lying between them. The germline V gene has CDR1 LNHDA and CDR2 SQIVND (reference sequence). The CDR3 sequence is 13 residues long. This CDR3 is CASAIWGGTEAFF. CDR3 DNA: TGTGCCAGTGCGATTTGGGGAGGCACTGAAGCTTTCTTT.